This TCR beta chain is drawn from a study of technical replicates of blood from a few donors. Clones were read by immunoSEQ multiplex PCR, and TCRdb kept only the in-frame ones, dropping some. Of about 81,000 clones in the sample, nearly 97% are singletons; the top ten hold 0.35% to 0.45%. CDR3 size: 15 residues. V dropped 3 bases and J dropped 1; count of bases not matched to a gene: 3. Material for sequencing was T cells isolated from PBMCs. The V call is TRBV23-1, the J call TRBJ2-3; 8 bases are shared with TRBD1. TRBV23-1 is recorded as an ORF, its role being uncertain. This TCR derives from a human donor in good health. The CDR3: CASSHNRGGTDTQYF. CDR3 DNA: TGCGCCAGCAGTCACAACAGGGGGGGCACAGATACGCAGTATTTT.